These 24 T cell receptor beta chains originate from one sample sequenced in a study of shared clonotypes between healthy human individuals. The data were produced by immunoSEQ multiplex PCR, yet TCRdb's version contains in-frame clones alone and is incomplete. Here the sample spans over 1.4 million clones, over 95% being singletons. Sequenced input: naive CD4+ T cells sorted from blood. Subset here: CD45RA+ positively selected. The receptors were sampled from a man aged 25-45 years in good health.

The CDR3 is CASSWESSQSGTQYF. The CDR3 DNA is TGTGCCAGCAGCTGGGAGTCTAGCCAGTCCGGGACCCAGTACTTC. This rearrangement joins TRBV27 to TRBJ2-5; possible D gene TRBD2, 5 bases. The CDR3 runs 15 residues. Trimming removed 6 bases from V and 7 bases from J, with 21 bases in between. CDR1 is MNHEY, CDR2 SMNVEV, per germline (reference sequence).

The rearrangement uses TRBV7-2 and TRBJ2-5, with 8 positions matching TRBD2. The germline V gene encodes CDR1 SGHTA and CDR2 FQGNSA. The CDR3 is 15 residues long. The V segment lost 5 bases and the J segment 4 bases; nucleotides outside the gene matches: 9. CDR3 protein: CASSAAGLARETQYF. For the CDR3, the DNA is TGTGCCAGCAGCGCGGCCGGACTAGCACGAGAGACCCAGTACTTC.

The gene calls are TRBV5-1 and TRBJ2-4; D unclear. Germline values: CDR1 SGHRS, CDR2 YFSETQ. V lost 0 bases and J 6 bases, leaving 13 bases between the germline ends. The CDR3 spans 15 residues. CDR3 in amino acids: CASSLDSRLGNIQYF. For the CDR3, the DNA is TGCGCCAGCAGCTTGGACAGCCGGCTCGGAAACATTCAGTACTTC.

About this clone: The identical CDR3 is also encoded by other nucleotide sequences in the sample. V usage is TRBV5-4 and J usage is TRBJ2-3; 11 bases are a match to TRBD2. Germline-derived CDR1 and CDR2 are SGHNT and YYREEE (reference sequence). V gave up 4 bases and J gave up 9 bases; unmatched junction bases: 19. The CDR3 runs 18 residues. The chain's CDR3 is CASSHEPIAGGPGETQYF. DNA of the CDR3: TGTGCCAGCAGCCACGAACCCATAGCGGGAGGGCCGGGTGAGACGCAGTATTTT. The variable domain in full, with the rest retrieved from reference TRBV5-4 and TRBJ2-3, is ETGVTQSPTHLIKTRGQQVTLRCSSQSGHNTVSWYQQALGQGPQFIFQYYREEENGRGNFPPRFSGLQFPNYSSELNVNALELDDSALYLCASSHEPIAGGPGETQYFGPGTRLTVL.

The genes are TRBV28 and TRBJ2-3; D is ambiguous. The CDR3 is 9 residues long. CDR1 MDHEN and CDR2 SYDVKM come from the germline V gene. Trimming removed 8 bases at V and 7 bases at J, with 4 bases between. Here the CDR3 DNA reads TGTGCCAGCGGAAATACGCAGTATTTT. Amino acids: CASGNTQYF.

The genes are TRBV6-5 and TRBJ1-1, with 8 bases fitting TRBD1. This CDR3 contains 15 residues. V shed 6 bases and J 3 bases; nucleotides not matched to a gene: 9. Germline-derived CDR1 and CDR2 are MNHEY and SVGAGI. The CDR3 sequence: CASRNRGWADTEAFF. CDR3 bases: TGTGCCAGCAGAAACAGGGGGTGGGCGGACACTGAAGCTTTCTTT.

This chain connects TRBV2 to TRBJ2-7; TRBD1 matches 7 bases. CDR1 and CDR2 from the germline V gene are SNHLY and FYNNEI. V lost 6 bases, J lost 1 base, and 18 bases stayed unmatched. This CDR3 has 18 amino acids. The CDR3 DNA is TGTGCCAGCAGCCTCCTTAGGCAAGGGGGCCGCGGATCCTACGAGCAGTACTTC. It codes for CASSLLRQGGRGSYEQYF.

The rearrangement uses TRBV7-2 and TRBJ2-2, with 9 bases lining up with TRBD1. The CDR3 runs 17 residues. Germline-derived CDR1 and CDR2 are SGHTA and FQGNSA. V dropped 2 bases and J dropped 7; count of bases not matched to a gene: 11. CDR3 region: CASSLKPTGGSGGELFF. For the CDR3, the DNA is TGTGCCAGCAGCTTAAAACCGACAGGGGGTAGTGGCGGGGAGCTGTTTTTT.

This chain joins TRBV2 and TRBJ2-3; D unclear. The CDR3 length is 13 residues. Germline V lookup: CDR1 SNHLY, CDR2 FYNNEI. V lost 3 bases and J 4 bases, leaving 8 bases between the germline ends. CDR3 protein: CASSDKVPDTQYF. CDR3 nucleotide sequence: TGTGCCAGCAGTGATAAGGTTCCAGATACGCAGTATTTT.

V usage is TRBV19 and J usage is TRBJ2-7; D is undetermined. The CDR3 has 12 residues. Germline assignment: CDR1 LNHDA and CDR2 SQIVND (reference sequence). V dropped 5 bases and J dropped 2 bases, with 7 bases sitting between them. DNA for the CDR3: TGTGCCAGTAGTGGAAGGACCTACGAGCAGTACTTC. This codes for CASSGRTYEQYF.

This chain connects TRBV5-6 to TRBJ1-5, with a possible D match to TRBD1 (5 bases). Trimming took off 5 bases at V and 3 bases at J, with 18 bases between the two ends. Germline V gene sequence: CDR1 SGHDT, CDR2 YYEEEE. This CDR3 has 16 residues. The CDR3: CASRSGREGYNQPQHF. CDR3 nucleotide sequence: TGTGCCAGCAGATCGGGACGGGAAGGATACAATCAGCCCCAGCATTTT.

This chain joins TRBV11-2 and TRBJ1-2; tentative D call: TRBD1 (6 bases). V dropped 5 bases and J dropped 4 bases, with 20 bases sitting between them. This CDR3 is built from 16 residues. Germline V gene data show CDR1 as SGHAT and CDR2 as FQNNGV. CDR3 sequence: CASSPLLTGPRYGYTF. The DNA of the CDR3 is TGTGCCAGCAGCCCACTACTTACAGGGCCACGCTATGGCTACACCTTC.

The V call is TRBV5-4, the J call TRBJ2-3, with D uncertain. The CDR3 length is 12 residues. Germline V gives CDR1 SGHNT, CDR2 YYREEE (reference sequence). The V and J ends lost 2 bases and 5 bases respectively, with 6 bases between them. CDR3 sequence: CASSLSQDTQYF. DNA for the CDR3: TGTGCCAGCAGCTTAAGTCAAGATACGCAGTATTTT.

The chain carries TRBV7-2 and TRBJ2-3; the match to TRBD1 covers 8 bases. V dropped 11 bases and J dropped 0; count of bases not matched to a gene: 7. CDR1 and CDR2 from the germline V gene are SGHTA and FQGNSA. The CDR3 has 14 residues. The CDR3 bases are TGTGCCTGTACAGGGGGAGTAAGCACAGATACGCAGTATTTT. Protein product: CACTGGVSTDTQYF. Full variable domain (outside the CDR3, taken from reference TRBV7-2 and TRBJ2-3): GAGVSQSPSNKVTEKGKDVELRCDPISGHTALYWYRQSLGQGLEFLIYFQGNSAPDKSGLPSDRFSAERTGGSVSTLTIQRTQQEDSAVYLCACTGGVSTDTQYFGPGTRLTVL.

The chain combines TRBV10-3 with TRBJ2-7; TRBD2 matches at 10 bases. The trim removed 9 bases at V and 0 bases at J, leaving 5 bases unmatched. The length of the CDR3 is 14 residues. Germline values: CDR1 ENHRY, CDR2 SYGVKD. For the CDR3, the DNA is TGTGCCATTAGCGGGAGGCCCTCCTCCTACGAGCAGTACTTC. It specifies CAISGRPSSYEQYF.

The V gene is TRBV6-6, the J gene TRBJ2-5, with a weak D call TRBD1 (7 bases). This CDR3 region has 13 residues. Between the trimmed V and J ends, which lost 6 bases and 5 bases, there was a span of 13 bases. CDR1 and CDR2 from the germline V gene are MNHNY and SVGAGI (reference sequence). CDR3 loop: CASRAPGGETQYF. The CDR3 region has the DNA TGTGCCAGCAGGGCACCAGGGGGGGAGACCCAGTACTTC.

The chain recombines TRBV27 with TRBJ1-2; D possibly corresponds to TRBD1 (5 bases). V was pared by 2 bases and J by 7 bases, with 14 bases between. The CDR3 is made up of 14 amino acids. From germline, CDR1 is MNHEY and CDR2 SMNVEV (reference sequence). The DNA of the CDR3 is TGTGCCAGCAGTTTAAACGCAGGGATTTTTGGCTACACCTTC. Translated, it gives CASSLNAGIFGYTF.

The chain carries TRBV19 and TRBJ2-2; D is undetermined. CDR3 length: 14 residues. Deletions cut 3 bases from V and 5 bases from J, with 10 bases between. Germline V lookup: CDR1 LNHDA, CDR2 SQIVND (reference sequence). The chain's CDR3 is CASSISVGTGELFF. The CDR3 DNA follows: TGTGCCAGTAGTATCAGTGTAGGGACCGGGGAGCTGTTTTTT.

The CDR3 reads CASSQELTGQAYDEQYF. The CDR3 region has the DNA TGCGCCAGCAGCCAGGAACTCACGGGACAGGCTTATGACGAGCAGTACTTC. V gene TRBV4-3 combines with J gene TRBJ2-7, with TRBD1 identical over 8 bases. The CDR3 length is 17 residues. Unmatched junction bases numbered 15, after V lost 3 bases and J lost 5 bases. Germline V gene lookup returns CDR1 LGHNA and CDR2 YSLEER.

This clone was detected once. V is TRBV28 and J is TRBJ2-7; D perhaps matches TRBD2 (6 bases). V was clipped by 2 bases and J by 4 bases, with 15 bases between them. The CDR3 runs 15 residues. The germline gives CDR1 MDHEN, CDR2 SYDVKM. CDR3 DNA sequence: TGTGCCAGCAGTTTAGGGGAGGCAGCAAGGTACGAGCAGTACTTC. Translated: CASSLGEAARYEQYF.

The chain links TRBV19 to TRBJ2-3; D may correspond to TRBD1 or TRBD2 (5 bases each). This CDR3 has 15 amino acids. V dropped 5 bases and J dropped 0 bases, with 12 bases sitting between them. The germline gives CDR1 LNHDA, CDR2 SQIVND (reference sequence). CDR3 sequence reads: CASSGRGGSTDTQYF. The CDR3 coding sequence is TGTGCCAGTAGTGGTCGGGGCGGGAGCACAGATACGCAGTATTTT.

The chain recombines TRBV7-2 with TRBJ2-7; the D is unclear. The V gene's germline CDR1 is SGHTA and CDR2 FQGNSA. Deletions cut 1 base from V and 6 bases from J, with 13 bases between. The CDR3 extends over 14 amino acids. The CDR3 is CASSLVRLPAEQYF. The CDR3 DNA is TGTGCCAGCAGCTTAGTGCGACTCCCGGCCGAGCAGTACTTC.

The rearrangement joins TRBV27 to TRBJ2-7, with a possible D match to TRBD1 (6 bases). CDR1 and CDR2 (germline): MNHEY, SMNVEV (reference sequence). The germline V and J ends were trimmed by 5 bases and 7 bases, with 12 bases remaining between them. The CDR3 runs to 12 residues. The CDR3 nucleotides are TGTGCCAGCAGTGGGGGCAACTGGGAGCAGTACTTC. As protein: CASSGGNWEQYF.

In the case of this clone: One junction end does not reproduce the germline sequence, and a read error may be involved. J is TRBJ1-4 and V is TRBV28; a possible D gene is TRBD1 (5 bases). The CDR3 loop spans 12 amino acids. The germline gives CDR1 MDHEN, CDR2 SYDVKM. Here the CDR3 reads CGTGTANEKLFF. CDR3 in DNA: TGCGGGACCGGGACGGCAAATGAAAAACTGTTTTTT.